The 10 T cell receptor beta chains below were found in one sample sequenced in a study of identical twins. MiXCR, run by TCRdb on the 5' RACE reads, gives a single entry per CDR3 protein. The table includes fewer than 500,000 distinct CDR3 sequences, 20% to 25% detected once. The same sample was also studied in work on T cells expressing NK-cell markers.

The sequencing input was CD4+ T cells sorted from blood. These receptors were obtained from a woman younger than 30 in good health.

This chain uses TRBV3-1 with TRBJ1-1, with D unclear. V was shortened by 3 bases and J by 10 bases, with 9 bases between the two germline ends. In germline, CDR1 is LGHDT, CDR2 YNNKEL (reference sequence). This CDR3 has 11 amino acids. In DNA, the CDR3 is TGTGCCAGCAGCCACGGCAGGAGAGCTTTCTTT. Translating gives CASSHGRRAFF.

The J gene is TRBJ1-1, the V gene TRBV6-5; D remains unclear. V lost 5 bases and J lost 2, with 6 bases in between. This CDR3 spans 12 amino acids. Germline-derived CDR1 and CDR2 are MNHEY and SVGAGI. This CDR3 is CASSTDNTEAFF. The CDR3 DNA sequence: TGTGCCAGCAGTACCGACAACACTGAAGCTTTCTTT.

This clonotype was seen more than once but under ten times. The V gene is TRBV6-1, the J gene TRBJ2-7; 11 nucleotides align to TRBD2. The CDR3 totals 15 residues. Losses at the gene ends were 7 bases for V and 0 bases for J; bases not matched to a gene: 5. Germline V lookup: CDR1 MNHNS, CDR2 SASEGT. The CDR3 sequence: CASTVAGGYSYEQYF. Here the CDR3 DNA reads TGTGCCAGCACCGTAGCGGGAGGGTACTCCTACGAGCAGTACTTC.

Only a few counts were recorded for this clonotype. The CDR3 nucleotides are TGCAGTGGAAGAGGGAGGGGACCAGAGACCCAGTACTTC. It specifies CSGRGRGPETQYF. The chain links TRBV20-1 to TRBJ2-5; 7 bases map to TRBD2. Germline assignment: CDR1 DFQATT and CDR2 SNEGSKA (reference sequence). J was trimmed by 4 bases and V by 7 bases; bases with no gene match: 9. This CDR3 is 13 amino acids long.

This clonotype came up a few times. V is TRBV3-1 and J is TRBJ1-4; weak D call: TRBD1 (5 bases). The length of the CDR3 is 12 residues. V was shortened by 7 bases and J by 7 bases, with 10 bases between the two germline ends. CDR1 and CDR2 from the germline V gene are LGHDT and YNNKEL (reference sequence). CDR3: CASNLQGEKLFF. CDR3 DNA sequence: TGTGCCAGCAACCTGCAGGGTGAAAAACTGTTTTTT. Supplemented by reference TRBV3-1 and TRBJ1-4, the full variable domain reads DTAVSQTPKYLVTQMGNDKSIKCEQNLGHDTMYWYKQDSKKFLKIMFSYNNKELIINETVPNRFSPKSPDKAHLNLHINSLELGDSAVYFCASNLQGEKLFFGSGTQLSVL.

This clonotype has only a few counts. The rearrangement joins TRBV29-1 to TRBJ2-7; the match to TRBD1 covers 7 bases. The CDR3 is 12 residues long. V gave up 6 bases and J gave up 6 bases; unmatched junction bases: 8. Germline V gene data show CDR1 as SQVTM and CDR2 as ANQGSEA. Here the CDR3 DNA reads TGCAGCGTCCAACAAACAGGGGTCGAGCAGTACTTC. Its protein is CSVQQTGVEQYF.

The V and J genes are TRBV19 and TRBJ2-7; no definite D call. CDR1 and CDR2 (germline): LNHDA, SQIVND (reference sequence). The CDR3 extends over 13 amino acids. Trimming removed 5 bases at V and 4 bases at J, with 12 bases between. The CDR3 bases are TGTGCCAGTAGTCCCGAATTCAGTTACGAGCAGTACTTC. This sequence encodes CASSPEFSYEQYF.

The chain joins TRBV6-1 to TRBJ2-2; D unresolved. The CDR3 is 15 residues long. The V gene lost 5 bases and the J gene lost 9 bases, with 19 bases spanning the gap. Germline CDR1 and CDR2: MNHNS and SASEGT. CDR3 DNA sequence: TGTGCCAGCAGTCCTATTCGACGTAGCAATAGGGAGCTGTTTTTT. The encoded protein is CASSPIRRSNRELFF.

The rearrangement joins TRBV25-1 to TRBJ2-7, with 7 bases matching TRBD1. V was pared by 4 bases and J by 5 bases, with 5 bases of the junction left unmatched. CDR1 is MGHDK and CDR2 is SYGVNS in the germline V gene. This CDR3 is 13 amino acids long. The CDR3 sequence: CASSVLGGHEQYF. CDR3 sequence (DNA): TGTGCCAGCAGTGTCCTAGGGGGCCACGAGCAGTACTTC.

The gene calls are TRBV12-3 or TRBV12-4 and TRBJ2-1; 14 bases are a match to TRBD2. This CDR3 is 13 amino acids long. The J segment lost 10 bases and the V segment lost 6 bases, leaving 2 bases of the junction unmatched. Here the CDR3 reads CASSRTSGGEQFF. CDR3 DNA: TGTGCCAGCAGCCGGACTAGCGGGGGGGAGCAGTTCTTC.